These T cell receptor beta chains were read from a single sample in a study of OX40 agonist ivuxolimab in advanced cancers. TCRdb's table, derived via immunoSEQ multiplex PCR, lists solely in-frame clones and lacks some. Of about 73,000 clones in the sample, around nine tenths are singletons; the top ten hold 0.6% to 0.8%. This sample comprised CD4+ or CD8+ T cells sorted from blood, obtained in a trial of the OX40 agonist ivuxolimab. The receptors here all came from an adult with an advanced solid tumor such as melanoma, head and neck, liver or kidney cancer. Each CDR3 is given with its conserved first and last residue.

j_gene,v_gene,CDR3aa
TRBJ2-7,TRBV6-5,CASSYSGSGIYEQYF
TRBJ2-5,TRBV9,CASSVGGTGAGTQYF
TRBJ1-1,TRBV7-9,CASSLDRAGNTEAFF
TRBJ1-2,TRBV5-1,CASSLDKLGGYTF
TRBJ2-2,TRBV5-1,CASSLSTSNTGELFF
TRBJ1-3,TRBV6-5,CASSRDRYSGNTIYF
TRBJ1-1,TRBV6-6,CASSENTEAFF
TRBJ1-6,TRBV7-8,CASSRPGTPFGNSPLHF
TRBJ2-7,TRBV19,CASNPGPGSYEQYF
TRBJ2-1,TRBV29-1,CSVLTSGGTNEQFF
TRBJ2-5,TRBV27,CASGGTALGETQYF
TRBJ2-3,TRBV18,CASSPPHQRGTDTQYF
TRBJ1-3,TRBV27,CASSLSFRGANGNTIYF
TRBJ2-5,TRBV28,CASTAGGGETQYF
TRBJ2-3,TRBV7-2,CASSLAASLGTDTQYF
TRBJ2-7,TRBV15,CATSRTAGYEQYF
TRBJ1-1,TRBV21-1,CASSTRQGWNTEAFF
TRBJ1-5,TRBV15,CATSIRLDLSNQPQHF
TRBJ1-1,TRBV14,CASSQKGQMNTEAFF
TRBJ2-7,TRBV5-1,CASSLRPSGRTFAEYEQYF
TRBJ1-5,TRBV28,CASSSLAADSNQPQHF
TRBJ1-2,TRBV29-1,CSVEQGASNYGYTF
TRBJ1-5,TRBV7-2,CASSLAEQPQHF
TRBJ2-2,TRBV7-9,CASSLALGGNTGELFF
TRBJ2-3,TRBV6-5,CASSYLDTQYF
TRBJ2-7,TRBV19,CASSIPGQGPEQYF
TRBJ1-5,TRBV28,CASITGGDQPQHF
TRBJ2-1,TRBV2,CASSGQGRFPFF
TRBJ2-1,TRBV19,CASSTPGTYNEQFF
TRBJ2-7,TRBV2,CASSGTSGSYEQYF
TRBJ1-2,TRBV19,CASSIQPPGALYGYTF
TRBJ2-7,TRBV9,CASVAETRKRGSSYEQYF
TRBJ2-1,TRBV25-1,CASSVPQLNEQFF
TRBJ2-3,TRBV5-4,CASSSPGPGADTQYF
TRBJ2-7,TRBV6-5,CASTNRSQGPYEQYF
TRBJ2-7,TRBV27,CASSLRGRGQPYEQYF
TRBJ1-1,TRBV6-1,CASSLGRAEAFF
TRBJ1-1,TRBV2,CARNPGGTEAFF
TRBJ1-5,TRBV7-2,CASSLAPRGVNQPQHF
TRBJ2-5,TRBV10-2,CASRGAGAETQYF
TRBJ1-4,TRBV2,CASNRDSFNEKLFF
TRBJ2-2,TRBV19,CASSSLGTGGELFF
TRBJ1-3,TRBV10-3,CAAYAGGGNTIYF
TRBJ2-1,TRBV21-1,CASSKVSGSSYNEQFF
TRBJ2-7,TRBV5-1,CASSLVTGGLSEQYF
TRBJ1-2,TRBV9,CASSVGDRVNYGYTF
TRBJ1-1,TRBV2,CASRIRAGNTEAFF
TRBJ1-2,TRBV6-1,CASSAGPPAYTF
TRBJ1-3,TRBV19,CASTPRQGLSGNTIYF
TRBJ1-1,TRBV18,CASSEIRVGNTEAFF